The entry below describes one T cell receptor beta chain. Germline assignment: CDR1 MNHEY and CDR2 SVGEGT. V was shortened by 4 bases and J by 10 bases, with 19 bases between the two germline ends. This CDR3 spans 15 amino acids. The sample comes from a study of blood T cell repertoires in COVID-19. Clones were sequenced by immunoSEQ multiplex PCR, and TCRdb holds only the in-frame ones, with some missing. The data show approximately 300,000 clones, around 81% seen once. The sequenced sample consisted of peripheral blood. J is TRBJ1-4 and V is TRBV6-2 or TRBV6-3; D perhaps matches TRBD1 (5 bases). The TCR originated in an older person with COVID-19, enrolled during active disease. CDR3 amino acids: CASSSPEGVLSKLFF. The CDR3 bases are TGTGCCAGCAGTTCCCCGGAAGGGGTTTTGTCAAAACTGTTTTTT.